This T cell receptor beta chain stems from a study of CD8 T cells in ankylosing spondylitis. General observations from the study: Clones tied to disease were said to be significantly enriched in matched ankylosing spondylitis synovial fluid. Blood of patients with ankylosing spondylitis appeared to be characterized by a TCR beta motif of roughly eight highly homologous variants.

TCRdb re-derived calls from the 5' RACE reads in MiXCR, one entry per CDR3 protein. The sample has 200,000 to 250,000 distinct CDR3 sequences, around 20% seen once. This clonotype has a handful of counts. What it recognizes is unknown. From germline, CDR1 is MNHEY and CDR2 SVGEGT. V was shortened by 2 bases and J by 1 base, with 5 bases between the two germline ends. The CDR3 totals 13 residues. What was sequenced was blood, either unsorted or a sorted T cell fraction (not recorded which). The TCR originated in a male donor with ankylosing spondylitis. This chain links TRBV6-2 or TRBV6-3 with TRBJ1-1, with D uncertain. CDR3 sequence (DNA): TGTGCCAGCAGTTACACCGGGAACACTGAAGCTTTCTTT. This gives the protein CASSYTGNTEAFF.